The clone carrying this T cell receptor beta chain came up many times. Its cognate antigen is unknown. Sequencing ends 3 residues short of the CDR3 end; the germline J gene provides the rest. The sample is drawn from a study of T cell clonality in common variable immunodeficiency. CVID subjects were 15 or so female and fewer than 35 male, aged roughly 9 to 70. All CVID subjects were on immunoglobulin replacement for at least one year. Blood came from CVID subjects not ill and not taking immunomodulatory or immunosuppressive medication. General observations from the study: In common variable immunodeficiency, TCR beta chains reportedly carried fewer deletions and N-nucleotide insertions. Shared TCRbeta clones were fewer between CVID subjects than controls.

Generated by immunoSEQ multiplex PCR, the TCRdb table keeps only in-frame clones and is missing some. In total the sample includes over 30,000 clones, none of them seen once. This CDR3 contains 12 residues. Trimming took off 6 bases at V and 6 bases at J, with 10 bases between the two ends. Germline values: CDR1 ENHRY, CDR2 SYGVKD. The sequenced sample consisted of peripheral blood mononuclear cells. The chain carries TRBV10-3 and TRBJ2-3, with D perhaps TRBD1 (5 bases). The TCR sequence derives from a human donor with common variable immunodeficiency. CDR3: CAISADSDTQYF. CDR3 bases read: TGTGCCATCAGCGCAGACAGCGATACG.